These T cell receptor beta chains were read from a single sample in a study of T-cell reconstitution after alpha-beta-depleted transplantation in children. Each CDR3 protein is one row after TCRdb ran MiXCR on the PCR reads. The sample holds about 400,000 distinct CDR3 sequences, less than 15% seen once. The specimen was PBMCs, collected from the stem cell graft. These receptors originate from a human donor who donated a stem cell graft to a child with Fanconi anemia. Each CDR3 is given with its conserved first and last residue. The order of the fields is D gene, clone size, V gene, J gene, CDR3 protein, CDR3 DNA. A D gene is named only where the DNA matches it firmly. Only some rows state a clone size, as once, few, many or a class for expanded clones.

d_call: NA
clone_size: many
v_call: TRBV20-1
j_call: TRBJ2-3
cdr3_aa: CSAPGRGSTDTQYF
cdr3_nt: TGCAGTGCTCCCGGGCGGGGTAGCACAGATACGCAGTATTTT

d_call: NA
clone_size: few
v_call: TRBV7-9
j_call: TRBJ1-1
cdr3_aa: CASSLYSTEAFF
cdr3_nt: TGTGCCAGCAGCTTATACTCAACGGAAGCTTTCTTT

d_call: NA
clone_size: many
v_call: TRBV3-1
j_call: TRBJ1-2
cdr3_aa: CASSQDLGNYGYTF
cdr3_nt: TGTGCCAGCAGCCAAGATCTAGGGAACTATGGCTACACCTTC

d_call: TRBD1
clone_size: NA
v_call: TRBV27
j_call: TRBJ1-5
cdr3_aa: CASSPKPWTGNQPQHF
cdr3_nt: TGTGCCAGCAGTCCAAAACCTTGGACAGGGAATCAGCCCCAGCATTTT

d_call: TRBD1
clone_size: many
v_call: TRBV4-2
j_call: TRBJ1-1
cdr3_aa: CASSRRQGIPEAFF
cdr3_nt: TGTGCCAGCAGCCGTCGACAGGGGATCCCTGAAGCTTTCTTT

d_call: NA
clone_size: NA
v_call: TRBV7-2
j_call: TRBJ2-5
cdr3_aa: CASSLAVRETQYF
cdr3_nt: TGTGCCAGCAGCTTGGCCGTTCGGGAGACCCAGTACTTC

d_call: NA
clone_size: NA
v_call: TRBV5-1
j_call: TRBJ2-5
cdr3_aa: CASSLALGHPETQYF
cdr3_nt: TGCGCCAGCAGCTTGGCCTTGGGACACCCCGAGACCCAGTACTTC

d_call: NA
clone_size: few
v_call: TRBV7-9
j_call: TRBJ2-3
cdr3_aa: CASSSDGTPTDTQYF
cdr3_nt: TGTGCCAGCAGTTCGGATGGGACGCCCACAGATACGCAGTATTTT

d_call: TRBD2
clone_size: few
v_call: TRBV7-2
j_call: TRBJ2-3
cdr3_aa: CASSVREGYGTQYF
cdr3_nt: TGTGCCAGCAGCGTCCGGGAGGGTTATGGGACGCAGTATTTT

d_call: TRBD1
clone_size: few
v_call: TRBV20-1
j_call: TRBJ2-3
cdr3_aa: CSARARDRDIDTQYF
cdr3_nt: TGCAGTGCTAGAGCCCGGGACAGGGATATAGATACGCAGTATTTT

d_call: NA
clone_size: NA
v_call: TRBV15
j_call: TRBJ2-7
cdr3_aa: CATSRDSVSGTGEQYF
cdr3_nt: TGTGCCACCAGCAGAGATAGTGTGTCGGGAACCGGCGAGCAGTACTTC

d_call: NA
clone_size: few
v_call: TRBV23-1
j_call: TRBJ2-3
cdr3_aa: CASSPRVQISTDTQYF
cdr3_nt: TGCGCCAGCAGTCCTAGGGTACAGATTAGCACAGATACGCAGTATTTT

d_call: NA
clone_size: many
v_call: TRBV7-2
j_call: TRBJ2-1
cdr3_aa: CASSLEGFLEWNEQFF
cdr3_nt: TGTGCCAGCAGCTTAGAGGGATTCTTGGAATGGAATGAGCAGTTCTTC

d_call: NA
clone_size: many
v_call: TRBV29-1
j_call: TRBJ1-1
cdr3_aa: CSGTVWANTEAFF
cdr3_nt: TGCAGCGGGACAGTCTGGGCGAACACTGAAGCTTTCTTT

d_call: NA
clone_size: few
v_call: TRBV12-3/TRBV12-4
j_call: TRBJ2-1
cdr3_aa: CASSPGVLSYNEQFF
cdr3_nt: TGTGCCAGCAGTCCAGGGGTTCTTTCCTACAATGAGCAGTTCTTC

d_call: NA
clone_size: many
v_call: TRBV7-2
j_call: TRBJ2-1
cdr3_aa: CASSGVYNEQFF
cdr3_nt: TGTGCCAGCAGCGGGGTCTACAATGAGCAGTTCTTC

d_call: NA
clone_size: many
v_call: TRBV6-2/TRBV6-3
j_call: TRBJ2-3
cdr3_aa: CASSSPRATQYF
cdr3_nt: TGTGCCAGCAGTTCTCCCCGGGCTACGCAGTATTTT

d_call: NA
clone_size: NA
v_call: TRBV4-2
j_call: TRBJ2-1
cdr3_aa: CASSQPKVPGEQFF
cdr3_nt: TGTGCCAGCAGCCAACCGAAGGTCCCGGGTGAGCAGTTCTTC

d_call: NA
clone_size: many
v_call: TRBV15
j_call: TRBJ2-5
cdr3_aa: CATGLYQETQYF
cdr3_nt: TGTGCCACCGGACTTTACCAAGAGACCCAGTACTTC

d_call: TRBD2
clone_size: NA
v_call: TRBV6-2/TRBV6-3
j_call: TRBJ2-1
cdr3_aa: CASSPNLHSLAGGNNEQFF
cdr3_nt: TGTGCCAGCAGTCCCAACCTACATAGTCTAGCGGGGGGAAACAATGAGCAGTTCTTC

d_call: NA
clone_size: many
v_call: TRBV6-5
j_call: TRBJ1-2
cdr3_aa: CASSFSAGTNYGYTF
cdr3_nt: TGTGCCAGCAGTTTCTCGGCCGGGACTAACTATGGCTACACCTTC

d_call: NA
clone_size: NA
v_call: TRBV30
j_call: TRBJ2-3
cdr3_aa: CAWDRDSAADTQYF
cdr3_nt: TGTGCCTGGGACCGGGACTCGGCCGCAGATACGCAGTATTTT

d_call: TRBD2
clone_size: NA
v_call: TRBV27
j_call: TRBJ2-3
cdr3_aa: CASSLSGSGGRTDTQYF
cdr3_nt: TGTGCCAGCAGTTTATCTGGTAGCGGGGGGCGCACAGATACGCAGTATTTT

d_call: NA
clone_size: NA
v_call: TRBV10-3
j_call: TRBJ2-1
cdr3_aa: CAISDKTGEFF
cdr3_nt: TGTGCCATCAGTGATAAGACCGGCGAGTTCTTC

d_call: TRBD1
clone_size: NA
v_call: TRBV5-1
j_call: TRBJ1-2
cdr3_aa: CASSLRPDRPYGYTF
cdr3_nt: TGCGCCAGCAGCTTGCGGCCGGACAGGCCCTATGGCTACACCTTC

d_call: NA
clone_size: NA
v_call: TRBV10-2
j_call: TRBJ1-1
cdr3_aa: CASSEYEGNTEAFF
cdr3_nt: TGCGCCAGCAGTGAGTACGAGGGGAACACTGAAGCTTTCTTT

d_call: TRBD1
clone_size: few
v_call: TRBV6-5
j_call: TRBJ2-1
cdr3_aa: CASRGQGSNEQFF
cdr3_nt: TGTGCCAGCAGAGGACAGGGGTCAAATGAGCAGTTCTTC

d_call: NA
clone_size: few
v_call: TRBV12-3/TRBV12-4
j_call: TRBJ2-1
cdr3_aa: CASSLFVPNEQFF
cdr3_nt: TGTGCCAGCAGTTTATTCGTGCCTAATGAGCAGTTCTTC

d_call: NA
clone_size: NA
v_call: TRBV12-3/TRBV12-4
j_call: TRBJ2-7
cdr3_aa: CASSFNSGQLSYEQYF
cdr3_nt: TGTGCCAGCAGTTTCAATTCCGGACAGCTCTCCTACGAGCAGTACTTC

d_call: NA
clone_size: few
v_call: TRBV18
j_call: TRBJ1-1
cdr3_aa: CASSPPGRSSEAFF
cdr3_nt: TGTGCCAGCTCACCACCAGGAAGGTCATCCGAAGCTTTCTTT

d_call: NA
clone_size: few
v_call: TRBV5-1
j_call: TRBJ1-1
cdr3_aa: CASSWGLVTTEAFF
cdr3_nt: TGCGCCAGCAGCTGGGGCTTGGTCACTACTGAAGCTTTCTTT

d_call: NA
clone_size: NA
v_call: TRBV7-9
j_call: TRBJ2-1
cdr3_aa: CASSPPAGIEQFF
cdr3_nt: TGTGCCAGCAGCCCGCCCGCGGGGATTGAGCAGTTCTTC

d_call: TRBD1
clone_size: many
v_call: TRBV3-1
j_call: TRBJ2-1
cdr3_aa: CASSQELRQGRDEQFF
cdr3_nt: TGTGCCAGCAGCCAAGAACTGCGACAGGGTAGAGATGAGCAGTTCTTC

d_call: NA
clone_size: few
v_call: TRBV29-1
j_call: TRBJ1-1
cdr3_aa: CSSGQLNTEAFF
cdr3_nt: TGCAGCTCCGGACAGCTGAACACTGAAGCTTTCTTT

d_call: TRBD1
clone_size: few
v_call: TRBV6-5
j_call: TRBJ1-4
cdr3_aa: CASSYQQGIGEKLFF
cdr3_nt: TGTGCCAGCAGTTACCAACAGGGGATCGGGGAAAAACTGTTTTTT

d_call: NA
clone_size: few
v_call: TRBV2
j_call: TRBJ2-4
cdr3_aa: CASSDRGYAKNIQYF
cdr3_nt: TGTGCCAGCAGTGACAGGGGATACGCCAAAAACATTCAGTACTTC

d_call: NA
clone_size: NA
v_call: TRBV5-6
j_call: TRBJ1-2
cdr3_aa: CASTQGPGGYGYTF
cdr3_nt: TGTGCCAGCACCCAAGGCCCAGGAGGATATGGCTACACCTTC

d_call: NA
clone_size: few
v_call: TRBV7-3
j_call: TRBJ2-3
cdr3_aa: CASSPGIGTDTQYF
cdr3_nt: TGTGCCAGCAGCCCAGGGATAGGCACAGATACGCAGTATTTT

d_call: NA
clone_size: many
v_call: TRBV4-3
j_call: TRBJ1-4
cdr3_aa: CASSRLGAQNEKLFF
cdr3_nt: TGCGCCAGCAGCCGGTTGGGGGCCCAAAATGAAAAACTGTTTTTT

d_call: NA
clone_size: few
v_call: TRBV20-1
j_call: TRBJ2-3
cdr3_aa: CSASTSTHTDTQYF
cdr3_nt: TGCAGTGCCTCTACTAGCACACACACAGATACGCAGTATTTT

d_call: NA
clone_size: few
v_call: TRBV7-8
j_call: TRBJ1-3
cdr3_aa: CASSLAGGSGNTIYF
cdr3_nt: TGTGCCAGCAGCTTAGCCGGGGGTTCTGGAAACACCATATATTTT

d_call: NA
clone_size: many
v_call: TRBV12-3/TRBV12-4
j_call: TRBJ1-4
cdr3_aa: CASSAPGSRLFF
cdr3_nt: TGTGCCAGCAGTGCCCCCGGGTCCCGACTGTTTTTT

d_call: NA
clone_size: many
v_call: TRBV10-1
j_call: TRBJ2-5
cdr3_aa: CASSESGETQYF
cdr3_nt: TGCGCCAGCAGTGAGTCTGGGGAGACCCAGTACTTC

d_call: NA
clone_size: few
v_call: TRBV6-1
j_call: TRBJ2-7
cdr3_aa: CASSEAGVRVNEQYF
cdr3_nt: TGTGCCAGCAGTGAAGCGGGCGTTCGAGTGAACGAGCAGTACTTC

d_call: TRBD1
clone_size: many
v_call: TRBV4-2
j_call: TRBJ1-2
cdr3_aa: CASSQDGQDNYGYTF
cdr3_nt: TGTGCCAGCAGCCAAGATGGACAGGATAACTATGGCTACACCTTC

d_call: NA
clone_size: NA
v_call: TRBV7-2
j_call: TRBJ1-4
cdr3_aa: CASSFAGFTNEKLFF
cdr3_nt: TGTGCCAGCAGCTTCGCGGGCTTTACTAATGAAAAACTGTTTTTT

d_call: NA
clone_size: many
v_call: TRBV7-8
j_call: TRBJ1-4
cdr3_aa: CASSPTGWGEKLFF
cdr3_nt: TGTGCCAGCAGCCCGACAGGTTGGGGTGAAAAACTGTTTTTT

d_call: TRBD1
clone_size: few
v_call: TRBV12-3/TRBV12-4
j_call: TRBJ1-1
cdr3_aa: CASSPDRDRTFEAFF
cdr3_nt: TGTGCCAGCAGTCCCGACAGGGACCGAACCTTTGAAGCTTTCTTT

d_call: TRBD2
clone_size: many
v_call: TRBV5-1
j_call: TRBJ2-3
cdr3_aa: CASSFVAGGDTQYF
cdr3_nt: TGCGCCAGCAGCTTCGTAGCGGGGGGAGATACGCAGTATTTT

d_call: NA
clone_size: few
v_call: TRBV27
j_call: TRBJ1-5
cdr3_aa: CAPYQPQHF
cdr3_nt: TGTGCTCCCTATCAGCCCCAGCATTTT

d_call: NA
clone_size: NA
v_call: TRBV6-1
j_call: TRBJ2-7
cdr3_aa: CASQPGGSGLYEQYF
cdr3_nt: TGTGCCAGCCAACCTGGTGGTAGCGGACTCTACGAGCAGTACTTC

d_call: NA
clone_size: many
v_call: TRBV7-8
j_call: TRBJ2-4
cdr3_aa: CASSSPLAKNIQYF
cdr3_nt: TGTGCCAGCAGCTCCCCATTAGCCAAAAACATTCAGTACTTC

d_call: NA
clone_size: NA
v_call: TRBV5-1
j_call: TRBJ2-1
cdr3_aa: CASSTDGLGEQFF
cdr3_nt: TGCGCCAGCAGCACGGACGGCCTGGGGGAGCAGTTCTTC

d_call: NA
clone_size: NA
v_call: TRBV7-2
j_call: TRBJ2-3
cdr3_aa: CASSFSGAPPDTQYF
cdr3_nt: TGTGCCAGCAGCTTTTCGGGGGCCCCTCCAGATACGCAGTATTTT

d_call: TRBD1
clone_size: few
v_call: TRBV4-3
j_call: TRBJ1-1
cdr3_aa: CASSHFRGDTEAFF
cdr3_nt: TGCGCCAGCAGCCACTTCAGGGGGGACACTGAAGCTTTCTTT